A single sample gave rise to the 8 T cell receptor beta chains below, sequenced in a study of T cell responses to AZD1222 COVID-19 vaccine. Assay used: immunoSEQ multiplex PCR; TCRdb lists only in-frame clones, some missing. Of some 93,000 clones in the sample, roughly 90% were seen once. The material sequenced was peripheral blood, taken 28 days after the second AZD1222 dose. All receptors come from an adult who received the AZD1222 COVID-19 vaccine.

Comments on this clone: An end of the junction does not agree with germline; a read error may underlie this. The V gene is TRBV6-1, the J gene TRBJ1-6; 7 nucleotides match TRBD1. The CDR3 totals 17 residues. Per germline, CDR1 MNHNS and CDR2 SASEGT. The CDR3 region is CASREGVGQVVHSPLHF. DNA of the CDR3: TGTGCCAGCAGAGAAGGCGTCGGACAGGTAGTACACTCACCCCTCCACTTT.

This chain joins TRBV5-5 and TRBJ1-2; D perhaps matches TRBD1 (5 bases). Trimming stripped 2 bases from V and 4 bases from J, with 15 bases between. The V gene's germline CDR1 is SGHKS and CDR2 YYEKEE (reference sequence). This CDR3 has 15 residues. The CDR3 nucleotides read TGTGCCAGCAGCTTACTTGGGGCAGCTCCCTATGGCTACACCTTC. It codes for CASSLLGAAPYGYTF.

V and J are TRBV7-3 and TRBJ2-2, with D possibly being TRBD2 (5 bases). The length of the CDR3 is 14 residues. Germline values: CDR1 SGHTA, CDR2 FQGTGA. The ends were cut back, 6 bases at V and 2 bases at J, with 10 bases in the middle. The CDR3 coding sequence is TGTGCCAGCAGACCAGACTACAACACCGGGGAGCTGTTTTTT. It yields the protein CASRPDYNTGELFF.

V and J are TRBV28 and TRBJ1-2; D is unresolved. The V gene's germline CDR1 is MDHEN and CDR2 SYDVKM. Trimming removed 5 bases from V and 7 bases from J, with 8 bases in between. The length of the CDR3 is 11 residues. CDR3 sequence (DNA): TGTGCCAGCAGTGAGCAAGCTGGCTACACCTTC. Protein product: CASSEQAGYTF.

The V and J genes are TRBV28 and TRBJ2-7; a possible D gene is TRBD1 (5 bases). The V gene's germline CDR1 is MDHEN and CDR2 SYDVKM. This CDR3 comprises 12 residues. Trimming stripped 8 bases from V and 2 bases from J, with 10 bases between. CDR3 residues: CASLDRTYEQYF. The CDR3 DNA reads TGTGCCAGCCTAGACAGAACCTACGAGCAGTACTTC.

The V gene is TRBV5-1, the J gene TRBJ2-7, with TRBD1 matching 7 bases. The germline V gene encodes CDR1 SGHRS and CDR2 YFSETQ. Germline trimming cut 0 bases from V and 5 bases from J; bases unmatched to any gene: 5. This CDR3 region has 14 residues. As DNA, the CDR3 is TGCGCCAGCAGCTTGGAAGGGGGCAGAAACGAGCAGTACTTC. Translation: CASSLEGGRNEQYF.

V usage is TRBV7-3 and J usage is TRBJ2-7, with D perhaps TRBD1 (5 bases). V was cut by 7 bases and J by 6 bases, with 7 bases left in between. The CDR3 is 10 residues long. The germline V gene has CDR1 SGHTA and CDR2 FQGTGA. DNA for the CDR3: TGTGCCAGCAACAGGTGCGAGCAGTACTTC. This encodes CASNRCEQYF.

The chain carries TRBV7-6 and TRBJ1-4, with 8 bases matching TRBD1. V trimming: 3 bases; J trimming: 2 bases; junction bases outside the gene matches: 2. In germline, CDR1 is SGHVS, CDR2 FNYEAQ. This CDR3 contains 15 residues. The CDR3 DNA sequence: TGTGCCAGCAGCTTGACAGGGGCTACTAATGAAAAACTGTTTTTT. Residues: CASSLTGATNEKLFF. Full variable domain (outside the CDR3, taken from reference TRBV7-6 and TRBJ1-4): GAGVSQSPRYKVTKRGQDVALRCDPISGHVSLYWYRQALGQGPEFLTYFNYEAQQDKSGLPNDRFSAERPEGSISTLTIQRTEQRDSAMYRCASSLTGATNEKLFFGSGTQLSVL.